The sample holds many counts of the clone carrying this T cell receptor beta chain. This specimen belongs to a study of T cells in Graves' hyperthyroidism and ophthalmopathy. TCR beta CDR3 region amplification was performed from RNA transcripts. First-round RT-PCR targeting the TCR CDR3 was performed with the HTBI primer set. MiXCR, applied by TCRdb to the multiplex PCR reads, yields one record per CDR3 protein. The sample carries 200,000 or so distinct CDR3 sequences, about 15% recorded once. Each 10 ml fresh peripheral blood draw supplied the PBMCs. The V gene lost 3 bases and the J gene lost 3 bases, with 18 bases spanning the gap. Germline loops: CDR1 MDHEN, CDR2 SYDVKM. This CDR3 contains 17 residues.

Sequenced material: blood. The clonotype was recovered from a woman in her 50s with Graves' hyperthyroidism. The V and J genes are TRBV28 and TRBJ1-3; D may be TRBD1 (6 bases). CDR3 sequence reads: CASSFGRRGIIGNTIYF. The CDR3 DNA reads TGTGCCAGCAGTTTTGGGAGGAGGGGGATCATTGGAAACACCATATATTTT.